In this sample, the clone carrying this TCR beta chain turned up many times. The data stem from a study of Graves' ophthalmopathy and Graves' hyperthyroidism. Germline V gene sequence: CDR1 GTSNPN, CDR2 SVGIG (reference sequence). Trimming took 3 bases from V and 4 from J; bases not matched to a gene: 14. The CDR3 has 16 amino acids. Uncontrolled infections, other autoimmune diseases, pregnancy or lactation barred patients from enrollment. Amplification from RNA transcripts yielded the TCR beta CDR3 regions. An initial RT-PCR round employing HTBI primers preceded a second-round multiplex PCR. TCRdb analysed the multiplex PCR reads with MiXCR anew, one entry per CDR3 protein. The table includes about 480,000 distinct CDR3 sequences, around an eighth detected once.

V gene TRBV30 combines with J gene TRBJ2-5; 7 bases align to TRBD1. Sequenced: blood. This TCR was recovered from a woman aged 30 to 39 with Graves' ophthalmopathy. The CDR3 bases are TGTGCCTGGAGCCCAGCCCCGGGACAGCTGGGAGAGACCCAGTACTTC. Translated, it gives CAWSPAPGQLGETQYF.